Below are 25 T cell receptor beta chains sequenced from a single sample in a study of T-cell reconstitution after alpha-beta-depleted transplantation in children. Unique molecular identifiers tagged the TCRbeta library. MiXCR was run by TCRdb on the PCR reads, yielding one entry per CDR3 protein. Here the sample spans about 120,000 distinct CDR3 sequences, over 9% being singletons. Sequencing was performed on PBMCs from the stem cell graft donor, taken from the stem cell graft. The receptors here all came from a human donor who donated a stem cell graft to a child with acute lymphoblastic leukemia.

This clonotype occurred many times. V is TRBV12-3 or TRBV12-4 and J is TRBJ2-3; 7 nucleotides line up with TRBD1. The CDR3 spans 14 residues. With V trimmed by 4 bases and J by 5 bases, 6 bases remained unmatched. The CDR3 loop is CASSSGQVGDTQYF. In DNA, the CDR3 is TGTGCCAGCAGTTCCGGACAGGTAGGAGATACGCAGTATTTT.

This clonotype was seen at least ten times. The chain couples TRBV7-2 to TRBJ2-3; the D gene could be TRBD1 or TRBD2 (5 bases each). Germline V gives CDR1 SGHTA, CDR2 FQGNSA. This CDR3 has 13 residues. V gave up 5 bases and J gave up 8 bases, with 14 bases separating them. The CDR3 protein is CASSPEGRGTQYF. The CDR3, as DNA: TGTGCCAGCAGCCCCGAGGGAAGGGGTACGCAGTATTTT.

The table lists this clonotype with many counts. The chain has TRBV7-9 and TRBJ1-1, with 9 nucleotides matching TRBD1. The V segment lost 5 bases and the J segment 1 base; nucleotides outside the gene matches: 5. The CDR3 extends over 15 amino acids. Looked up from germline, CDR1 is SEHNR and CDR2 is FQNEAQ (reference sequence). The CDR3, as DNA: TGTGCCAGCAGCGGGTTGGACAGGGGGAACACTGAAGCTTTCTTT. Translation gives CASSGLDRGNTEAFF.

This clonotype was seen repeatedly, ten times or more. The chain has TRBV20-1 and TRBJ2-3, with D possibly matching TRBD2 (5 bases). The germline V gene has CDR1 DFQATT and CDR2 SNEGSKA (reference sequence). V was pared by 4 bases and J by 0 bases, with 11 bases between. The CDR3 loop spans 14 amino acids. This chain's CDR3 is CSANEGPSTDTQYF. The CDR3 DNA follows: TGCAGTGCTAACGAGGGTCCTAGCACAGATACGCAGTATTTT.

This clonotype was found many times. The V and J genes are TRBV5-1 and TRBJ2-7; 8 bases are a match to TRBD1. V lost 3 bases to trimming and J lost 2 bases; unmatched junction nucleotides: 7. The CDR3 totals 15 residues. In germline, CDR1 is SGHRS, CDR2 YFSETQ. The CDR3 region has the DNA TGCGCCAGCAGCTCACAGGGGGGAAATGCCTACGAGCAGTACTTC. It codes for CASSSQGGNAYEQYF.

This clonotype was seen many times. This chain uses TRBV19 with TRBJ2-5; D is uncertain. The CDR3 has 15 amino acids. From germline, CDR1 is LNHDA and CDR2 SQIVND (reference sequence). V lost 3 bases and J 1 base, leaving 12 bases between the germline ends. CDR3 sequence (DNA): TGTGCCAGTAGTATCCCGGGCCCAGCCCAAGAGACCCAGTACTTC. This encodes CASSIPGPAQETQYF.

The chain couples TRBV29-1 to TRBJ2-7; no reliable D call. Germline loops: CDR1 SQVTM, CDR2 ANQGSEA. The CDR3 length is 13 residues. V was cut by 0 bases and J by 3 bases, with 9 bases left in between. DNA of the CDR3: TGCAGCGTTGAAGATCGAGAGAACTACGAGCAGTACTTC. It specifies CSVEDRENYEQYF.

This clonotype was seen ten or more times. The chain recombines TRBV18 with TRBJ2-7; TRBD1 matches at 8 bases. CDR3 size: 16 residues. From germline, CDR1 is KGHSH and CDR2 LQKENI. V dropped 1 base and J dropped 4; count of bases not matched to a gene: 9. The CDR3 loop is CASSPQAPRGQYEQYF. The CDR3 DNA reads TGTGCCAGCTCACCACAAGCTCCCAGGGGGCAATACGAGCAGTACTTC.

This clonotype has at least ten counts. V is TRBV12-3 or TRBV12-4 and J is TRBJ2-1, with D possibly matching TRBD1 (6 bases). V was trimmed by 8 bases and J by 12 bases, leaving 14 bases between them. This CDR3 spans 11 amino acids. The CDR3 is CASGTGLGQFF. DNA for the CDR3: TGTGCCAGCGGAACAGGGTTAGGGCAGTTCTTC.

This clonotype was detected many times. This sequence joins TRBV5-6 and TRBJ2-1; D is undetermined. CDR1 is SGHDT and CDR2 is YYEEEE in the germline V gene. The CDR3 spans 15 residues. V was cut by 0 bases and J by 0 bases, with 7 bases left in between. For the CDR3, the DNA is TGTGCCAGCAGCTTGGTCTTTAGCTCCTACAATGAGCAGTTCTTC. Translated, it gives CASSLVFSSYNEQFF.

This clonotype occurred many times. This rearrangement joins TRBV5-1 to TRBJ1-1, with a possible D match to TRBD1 (5 bases). The CDR3 spans 12 residues. Trimming cost V 0 bases and J 8 bases, with 8 bases left between them. Germline V gene data show CDR1 as SGHRS and CDR2 as YFSETQ. In nucleotides, the CDR3 is TGCGCCAGCAGCTTGGCGGCAGGGGAAGCTTTCTTT. It yields the protein CASSLAAGEAFF.

This clonotype was detected many times. This chain links TRBV6-2 or TRBV6-3 with TRBJ2-7, with TRBD2 matching 13 bases. The length of the CDR3 is 16 residues. In germline, CDR1 is MNHEY, CDR2 SVGEGT. After removal of 4 bases from V and 2 bases from J, the junction contained 5 bases not matched to a gene. DNA for the CDR3: TGTGCCAGCAGTTTCGTTGGACTAGCGGGGGCCTACGAGCAGTACTTC. Protein product: CASSFVGLAGAYEQYF.

This clonotype was recorded at least ten times. The chain combines TRBV5-1 with TRBJ2-7, with 12 bases fitting TRBD2. The V segment lost 2 bases and the J segment 7 bases; nucleotides outside the gene matches: 10. Germline V gives CDR1 SGHRS, CDR2 YFSETQ. The CDR3 length is 16 residues. For the CDR3, the DNA is TGCGCCAGCAGCTTAACCGGGACTAGCGGGTTTGGAGAGCAGTACTTC. As protein: CASSLTGTSGFGEQYF.

This clonotype was recorded at least ten times. The chain has TRBV5-6 and TRBJ1-1; D might be TRBD1 (5 bases). V lost 3 bases to trimming and J lost 3 bases, with 15 bases between them. The CDR3 has 15 residues. In germline, CDR1 is SGHDT, CDR2 YYEEEE. The CDR3 DNA reads as TGTGCCAGCAGCTCCCCGGGGGGGAGCTACACTGAAGCTTTCTTT. Amino acids: CASSSPGGSYTEAFF. Full variable domain (outside the CDR3, taken from reference TRBV5-6 and TRBJ1-1): DAGVTQSPTHLIKTRGQQVTLRCSPKSGHDTVSWYQQALGQGPQFIFQYYEEEERQRGNFPDRFSGHQFPNYSSELNVNALLLGDSALYLCASSSPGGSYTEAFFGQGTRLTVV.

This clonotype showed up many times. The gene calls are TRBV19 and TRBJ2-7; no clear D. This CDR3 region has 14 residues. Germline V gene lookup returns CDR1 LNHDA and CDR2 SQIVND (reference sequence). Trimming stripped 1 base from V and 2 bases from J, with 9 bases between. The DNA for the CDR3 is TGTGCCAGTAGTATAGGGTTCGGCGCCTACGAGCAGTACTTC. This sequence encodes CASSIGFGAYEQYF.

This clonotype was seen repeatedly, ten times or more. The CDR3 spells CSARTSGGTDTQYF. CDR3 nucleotides: TGCAGTGCTAGGACTAGCGGGGGCACAGATACGCAGTATTTT. The chain couples TRBV20-1 to TRBJ2-3; 11 bases are a match to TRBD2. Trimming cost V 3 bases and J 1 base; bases outside gene matches: 0. This CDR3 has 14 amino acids. CDR1 is DFQATT and CDR2 is SNEGSKA in the germline V gene (reference sequence).

The table lists this clonotype with many counts. The chain combines TRBV5-1 with TRBJ2-3; 11 bases match TRBD1. The CDR3 has 15 amino acids. With 5 bases clipped from V and 3 bases from J, the junction kept 5 bases outside the gene matches. CDR1 SGHRS and CDR2 YFSETQ come from the germline V gene. CDR3 coding DNA: TGCGCCAGCAGACTGGGACAGGGGGAGACAGATACGCAGTATTTT. Its translation: CASRLGQGETDTQYF.

This clonotype was picked up many times. This chain joins TRBV28 and TRBJ2-3; the match to TRBD2 covers 8 bases. This CDR3 comprises 16 residues. The V gene's germline CDR1 is MDHEN and CDR2 SYDVKM. Germline trimming cut 6 bases from V and 1 base from J; bases unmatched to any gene: 9. This CDR3 reads CASRGGLAGRTDTQYF. The DNA of the CDR3 is TGTGCCAGCAGGGGGGGGCTAGCGGGTCGCACAGATACGCAGTATTTT.

This clonotype was picked up many times. CDR3 DNA: TGTGCCAGCAGTTCCAGGGTAGGGGTTAACTATGGCTACACCTTC. Translating gives CASSSRVGVNYGYTF. The gene calls are TRBV12-3 or TRBV12-4 and TRBJ1-2, with D perhaps matching TRBD1 (5 bases). The CDR3 runs 15 residues. With 4 bases removed from V and 1 base from J, the gap between germline ends came to 13 bases.

This clonotype was counted at least ten times. The rearrangement uses TRBV5-1 and TRBJ2-7; unclear D gene. V dropped 4 bases and J dropped 0 bases, with 8 bases sitting between them. The length of the CDR3 is 13 residues. The germline V gene encodes CDR1 SGHRS and CDR2 YFSETQ. CDR3 amino acids: CASSKESSYEQYF. CDR3 nucleotide sequence: TGCGCCAGCAGCAAGGAGAGCTCCTACGAGCAGTACTTC.

In this sample, this clonotype turned up many times. V gene TRBV5-1 combines with J gene TRBJ2-7; perhaps TRBD2 as D (5 bases). Germline V gives CDR1 SGHRS, CDR2 YFSETQ. Trimming left V 3 bases short and J 2 bases short, with 12 bases between. The CDR3 loop spans 14 amino acids. CDR3 region: CASSSARGAYEQYF. Here the CDR3 DNA reads TGCGCCAGCAGCTCGGCTCGGGGTGCCTACGAGCAGTACTTC.

In its sample, this clonotype was seen many times. This chain joins TRBV5-6 and TRBJ1-6; TRBD1 might be the D (5 bases). This CDR3 has 15 residues. CDR1 is SGHDT, CDR2 YYEEEE, per germline. Trimming pared 3 bases from V and 7 bases from J, leaving 14 bases between. CDR3 coding DNA: TGTGCCAGCAGCTCCCGGCCGCAGGGAAATTCACCCCTCCACTTT. Protein: CASSSRPQGNSPLHF.

This clonotype was seen many times. The chain links TRBV7-9 to TRBJ2-3; 9 bases fit TRBD2. Germline CDR1 is SEHNR and CDR2 is FQNEAQ (reference sequence). V shed 1 base and J 4 bases; nucleotides not matched to a gene: 9. This CDR3 contains 17 residues. The CDR3 spells CASSLVRRGRDSDTQYF. CDR3 in DNA: TGTGCCAGCAGCTTAGTTCGCCGCGGGAGGGACTCAGATACGCAGTATTTT.

Many counts were recorded for this clonotype. The chain employs TRBV3-1 and TRBJ2-2; 8 bases match TRBD2. The CDR3 contains 18 residues. V was pared by 1 base and J by 6 bases, with 13 bases of the junction left unmatched. CDR1 is LGHDT, CDR2 YNNKEL, per germline (reference sequence). The CDR3 DNA sequence: TGTGCCAGCAGCCAAGTAGGCCGGGGGGGCATTTTCCCCGGGGAGCTGTTTTTT. Residues: CASSQVGRGGIFPGELFF.

This clonotype occurred many times. This chain uses TRBV7-9 with TRBJ2-5; D ambiguous. The CDR3 has 14 amino acids. Germline V gene sequence: CDR1 SEHNR, CDR2 FQNEAQ (reference sequence). V was pared by 5 bases and J by 1 base, with 11 bases between. CDR3 in amino acids: CASSHDGSQETQYF. The CDR3 DNA reads as TGTGCCAGCAGCCATGACGGAAGCCAAGAGACCCAGTACTTC.